The sequence of this T cell receptor (beta chain) was determined in a study of OX40 agonist ivuxolimab in advanced cancers. The overall study: Of the participants, approximately 40% had some prior anti-PD-1, anti-PD-L1 or anti-CTLA-4 therapy, which was allowed. Whole-study results and caveats: Some nonresponders likewise displayed low normalized T-cell clonal expansion.

There are 14 residues in the CDR3. Germline lookup yields CDR1 KGHSH and CDR2 LQKENI. J was trimmed by 8 bases and V by 1 base; bases with no gene match: 5. Data came from immunoSEQ multiplex PCR; TCRdb stores just in-frame clones and leaves some out. The profile shows under 95,000 clones, about 89% of them singletons. A word on this clone: Its target is not known.

The sequence was collected from an adult with an advanced solid tumor such as melanoma, head and neck, liver or kidney cancer. The source material was CD4+ or CD8+ T cells sorted from blood, sampled in a trial of the OX40 agonist ivuxolimab. The rearrangement uses TRBV18 and TRBJ1-1; 9 positions agree with TRBD1. The CDR3 coding sequence is TGTGCCAGCTCACCACGGCAGACAGGGGGGGAAGCTTTCTTT. It translates to CASSPRQTGGEAFF.